This T cell receptor beta chain was captured in a study of T-cell memory formation after mild COVID-19. The CDR3 spans 16 residues. The ends lost 1 base at V and 2 bases at J; junction bases unmatched: 6. Germline assignment: CDR1 LGHDT and CDR2 YNNKEL (reference sequence). A word on this clonotype: The antigen remains undetermined.

Points from the study as a whole: The main location of contracting CD4+ clones was CM and EM, and that of contracting CD8+ clones was EMRA.

Each CDR3 protein gets one entry after TCRdb re-called the 5' RACE reads with MiXCR. The table shows more than 450,000 distinct CDR3 sequences, with more than 15% occurring only once. The sequencing sample was made of PBMCs or a T cell subset sorted from them (not recorded which). This TCR was sampled from an adult woman who had mild COVID-19 (a few samples of this study predate the infection). Cell type and time point are not known. The chain is built from TRBV3-1 and TRBJ2-3, with TRBD2 matching 7 bases. The DNA for the CDR3 is TGTGCCAGCAGCCAAGCAAGCGGGGTACACACAGATACGCAGTATTTT. This codes for CASSQASGVHTDTQYF.